The 14 T cell receptor beta chains given below trace back to one sample, sequenced in a study of blood T cell repertoires in COVID-19. The repertoire was sequenced with immunoSEQ multiplex PCR; TCRdb's copy has only in-frame clones and lacks some. The data show some 250,000 clones, over 65% seen once. The sequencing input was peripheral blood. The receptor source for this set is a woman aged 80 or over with acute or convalescent COVID-19.

There are a few counts of this clone. The J gene is TRBJ1-5, the V gene TRBV5-5; 7 nucleotides agree with TRBD1. Germline-derived CDR1 and CDR2 are SGHKS and YYEKEE (reference sequence). The CDR3 loop spans 16 amino acids. J lost 3 bases, V lost 7 bases, and 13 bases had no gene match. The CDR3 nucleotides are TGTGCCAGCGGTCGGACAGGTCACCTATTCAATCAGCCCCAGCATTTT. It codes for CASGRTGHLFNQPQHF.

The chain employs TRBV6-2 or TRBV6-3 and TRBJ1-4, with TRBD1 identical over 7 bases. The junction had 6 bases not matched to a gene; V was cut back by 4 bases and J by 7 bases. This CDR3 is 14 amino acids long. From germline, CDR1 is MNHEY and CDR2 SVGEGT. The CDR3 sequence: CASSLGQPGEKLFF. In nucleotides, the CDR3 is TGTGCCAGCAGTTTGGGACAGCCCGGTGAAAAACTGTTTTTT.

This chain uses TRBV11-2 with TRBJ2-1; 13 bases agree with TRBD2. J was trimmed by 0 bases and V by 4 bases; bases with no gene match: 9. Germline V gives CDR1 SGHAT, CDR2 FQNNGV. The CDR3 totals 19 residues. CDR3 sequence (DNA): TGTGCCAGCAGCTCTCCGGGACTAGCGGGGACGAGCTCCTACAATGAGCAGTTCTTC. Residues: CASSSPGLAGTSSYNEQFF.

This chain uses TRBV5-5 with TRBJ2-6, with 9 positions matching TRBD1. The junction had 10 bases not matched to a gene; V was cut back by 2 bases and J by 1 base. In germline, CDR1 is SGHKS, CDR2 YYEKEE (reference sequence). The CDR3 has 19 residues. CDR3 DNA: TGTGCCAGCAGCTTATTACGACAGGGGGTTCTTTCTGGGGCCAACGTCCTGACTTTC. It translates to CASSLLRQGVLSGANVLTF.

V gene TRBV7-8 combines with J gene TRBJ1-5, with no clear D. The germline V and J ends were trimmed by 2 bases and 2 bases, with 10 bases remaining between them. Per the germline V gene, CDR1 is SGHVS and CDR2 is FQNEAQ. The CDR3 covers 15 residues. CDR3 protein: CASSLRRDGNQPQHF. The DNA for the CDR3 is TGTGCCAGCAGCTTACGCCGAGATGGCAATCAGCCCCAGCATTTT.

The chain employs TRBV2 and TRBJ1-1; TRBD1 matches 8 bases. Germline V lookup: CDR1 SNHLY, CDR2 FYNNEI. The J segment lost 5 bases and the V segment lost 6 bases, leaving 5 bases of the junction unmatched. This CDR3 comprises 13 residues. CDR3 nucleotide sequence: TGTGCCAGCAGCGGACAGGGCAAGACTGAAGCTTTCTTT. It is translated as CASSGQGKTEAFF.

The sample holds many counts of this clone. The V call is TRBV27, the J call TRBJ2-1, with 9 positions matching TRBD1. Unmatched junction bases numbered 8, after V lost 4 bases and J lost 7 bases. Germline CDR1 reads MNHEY; CDR2 reads SMNVEV (reference sequence). CDR3 size: 15 residues. CDR3 sequence: CASSSAGQGRNEQFF. CDR3 nucleotides: TGTGCCAGCAGTTCCGCCGGACAGGGGCGGAATGAGCAGTTCTTC.

This chain connects TRBV6-6 to TRBJ1-6; D may be TRBD1 (6 bases). With 6 bases removed from V and 5 bases from J, the gap between germline ends came to 11 bases. In germline, CDR1 is MNHNY, CDR2 SVGAGI (reference sequence). CDR3 size: 14 residues. The CDR3 protein is CASRVQGNNSPLHF. The CDR3 coding sequence is TGTGCCAGCAGGGTGCAGGGGAATAATTCACCCCTCCACTTT.

Only a few counts were recorded for this clone. The chain couples TRBV2 to TRBJ2-7, with D possibly TRBD1 on 5 matching bases. V was clipped by 3 bases and J by 5 bases, with 8 bases between them. This CDR3 is built from 12 residues. CDR1 is SNHLY and CDR2 is FYNNEI in the germline V gene. The CDR3 loop reads CASSDRVHEQYF. As DNA, the CDR3 is TGTGCCAGCAGTGACAGGGTCCACGAGCAGTACTTC.

This chain links TRBV6-4 with TRBJ1-3; 9 nucleotides align to TRBD1. V trimming: 7 bases; J trimming: 3 bases; junction bases outside the gene matches: 4. Germline V gene data show CDR1 as MRHNA and CDR2 as SNTAGT. There are 14 residues in the CDR3. As DNA, the CDR3 is TGTGCCAGCACTACAGGGGGCTATGGAAACACCATATATTTT. Amino acid sequence: CASTTGGYGNTIYF.

The chain joins TRBV9 to TRBJ1-1; 10 nucleotides line up with TRBD1. Germline lookup yields CDR1 SGDLS and CDR2 YYNGEE. The ends lost 3 bases at V and 5 bases at J; junction bases unmatched: 7. The CDR3 covers 15 residues. CDR3 sequence (DNA): TGTGCCAGCAGCGGACAGGGGGCTATCGGTACTGAAGCTTTCTTT. Translation: CASSGQGAIGTEAFF.

The chain couples TRBV5-4 to TRBJ2-7; 12 bases are shared with TRBD2. V was pared by 3 bases and J by 3 bases, with 7 bases of the junction left unmatched. Germline-derived CDR1 and CDR2 are SGHNT and YYREEE (reference sequence). The CDR3 is made up of 16 amino acids. CDR3 sequence (DNA): TGTGCCAGCAGCTCTATGACTAGCGGGAGTGTCTACGAGCAGTACTTC. Protein product: CASSSMTSGSVYEQYF.

The chain couples TRBV7-5 to TRBJ2-7; the table calls TRBD2, which could not be checked here. TRBV7-5 is marked as a pseudogene. CDR3 length: 12 residues. The CDR3, as DNA: TGTGTCAGAAGCTTTGTTCGCTACGAGCAGTACTTC. Its protein product is CVRSFVRYEQYF.

This clone was observed a few times. V usage is TRBV9 and J usage is TRBJ1-3; TRBD1 matches 11 bases. Germline V CDR1 and CDR2: SGDLS, YYNGEE. V gave up 4 bases and J gave up 1 base; unmatched junction bases: 7. The CDR3 is 17 residues long. The DNA for the CDR3 is TGTGCCAGCAGCCCCCGGACAGGGGGCCAATCTGGAAACACCATATATTTT. It translates to CASSPRTGGQSGNTIYF.